A single sample is the source of the 28 T cell receptor beta chains below, sequenced in a study of tumor-infiltrating lymphocytes in localized non-small cell lung cancer. Measured with immunoSEQ multiplex PCR; TCRdb has only the in-frame clones, and not every one. The sample consists of roughly 5,100 clones, 95% to 97% of them appearing once. Sequencing was carried out using uninvolved lung tissue not adjacent to the tumor. Receptors originate from a human donor with non-small cell lung cancer.

J is TRBJ2-7 and V is TRBV29-1; D is unresolved. The germline gives CDR1 SQVTM, CDR2 ANQGSEA. Trimming took 5 bases from V and 3 from J, leaving 8 bases between them. The CDR3 runs to 11 residues. CDR3 DNA: TGCAGCGTTCGAGGATTCTACGAGCAGTACTTC. Translated, it gives CSVRGFYEQYF.

This chain links TRBV6-1 with TRBJ2-5; 7 bases map to TRBD1. With V trimmed by 5 bases and J by 4 bases, 4 bases remained unmatched. This CDR3 has 13 residues. CDR1 MNHNS and CDR2 SASEGT come from the germline V gene. The CDR3: CASSLDRLETQYF. In DNA, the CDR3 is TGTGCCAGCAGTCTGGACAGGTTAGAGACCCAGTACTTC.

This rearrangement joins TRBV10-1 to TRBJ1-1; D possibly corresponds to TRBD1 (5 bases). Germline-derived CDR1 and CDR2 are WNHNN and SYGVQD (reference sequence). The CDR3 is 14 amino acids. The germline V and J ends were trimmed by 6 bases and 4 bases, with 15 bases remaining between them. This CDR3 is CASRASGGGTEAFF. The CDR3 region has the DNA TGCGCCAGCAGAGCCTCTGGGGGGGGCACTGAAGCTTTCTTT.

The CDR3 region is CASSSAYPWSLNTEAFF. CDR3 DNA sequence: TGTGCCAGCAGTTCCGCTTACCCCTGGTCTCTGAACACTGAAGCTTTCTTT. J is TRBJ1-1 and V is TRBV27, with D hard to call. Trimming left V 4 bases short and J 0 bases short, with 18 bases between. The CDR3 consists of 17 residues. Per the germline V gene, CDR1 is MNHEY and CDR2 is SMNVEV (reference sequence).

The genes are TRBV10-3 and TRBJ1-1, with 7 bases identical to TRBD1. This CDR3 has 14 amino acids. Germline V gene sequence: CDR1 ENHRY, CDR2 SYGVKD. Trimming removed 4 bases from V and 3 bases from J; junction bases left unmatched: 5. The CDR3 nucleotides read TGTGCCATCAGTGCGACAGGGACGGACACTGAAGCTTTCTTT. It yields the protein CAISATGTDTEAFF.

The V and J genes are TRBV10-2 and TRBJ1-2; D not resolved. The V and J ends lost 1 base and 2 bases respectively, with 5 bases between them. The CDR3 loop spans 13 amino acids. Germline V CDR1 and CDR2: WSHSY, SAAADI. The CDR3 DNA sequence: TGCGCCAGCAGTGAGTTACAAAACTATGGCTACACCTTC. Residues: CASSELQNYGYTF.

This CDR3 is CASSLTSGRVDTQYF. The CDR3 DNA is TGTGCCAGCAGCTTAACTAGCGGGAGAGTAGATACGCAGTATTTT. The V gene is TRBV7-2, the J gene TRBJ2-3, with TRBD2 matching 11 bases. Germline V gene sequence: CDR1 SGHTA, CDR2 FQGNSA. The CDR3 runs 15 residues. V trimming: 2 bases; J trimming: 5 bases; junction bases outside the gene matches: 3.

The rearrangement joins TRBV6-5 to TRBJ2-1; D gene ambiguous. Germline lookup yields CDR1 MNHEY and CDR2 SVGAGI. Trimming shortened V by 2 bases and J by 8 bases, and 10 bases separated the two germline ends. CDR3 length: 13 amino acids. CDR3: CASSYTEGHEQFF. The CDR3 nucleotides read TGTGCCAGCAGTTACACTGAAGGGCATGAGCAGTTCTTC.

This rearrangement joins TRBV6-6 to TRBJ2-1; TRBD2 is a possible D gene (6 bases). The V gene's germline CDR1 is MNHNY and CDR2 SVGAGI (reference sequence). V was clipped by 5 bases and J by 5 bases, with 16 bases between them. The CDR3 contains 15 residues. The CDR3 coding sequence is TGTGCCAGCAGTCCAGCGGGTGGGGGTCACAATGAGCAGTTCTTC. The encoded protein is CASSPAGGGHNEQFF.

The chain links TRBV7-2 to TRBJ2-2; no firm D call. The CDR3 is 12 residues long. The V gene lost 5 bases and the J gene lost 4 bases, with 5 bases spanning the gap. Germline-derived CDR1 and CDR2 are SGHTA and FQGNSA. CDR3 residues: CASSRPTGELFF. The CDR3 region has the DNA TGTGCCAGCAGCAGACCCACCGGGGAGCTGTTTTTT.

The genes are TRBV9 and TRBJ1-2, with 9 bases aligning to TRBD1. Germline V gives CDR1 SGDLS, CDR2 YYNGEE. The CDR3 extends over 15 amino acids. The trim removed 6 bases at V and 2 bases at J, leaving 8 bases unmatched. Written as DNA, the CDR3 is TGTGCCAGCAACCCCACCGGGACAGGGAACTATGGCTACACCTTC. Its translation is CASNPTGTGNYGYTF.

The chain recombines TRBV5-1 with TRBJ2-2; no definite D call. V dropped 1 base and J dropped 1 base, with 11 bases sitting between them. The germline V gene encodes CDR1 SGHRS and CDR2 YFSETQ. The CDR3 consists of 16 residues. The CDR3 loop reads CASSLSSLMNTGELFF. The DNA for the CDR3 is TGCGCCAGCAGCTTGAGCAGTCTTATGAACACCGGGGAGCTGTTTTTT.

This chain joins TRBV27 and TRBJ2-6, with D tentatively TRBD2 (5 bases). Trimming left V 2 bases short and J 2 bases short, with 10 bases between. Germline-derived CDR1 and CDR2 are MNHEY and SMNVEV (reference sequence). The CDR3 is made up of 16 amino acids. As DNA, the CDR3 is TGTGCCAGCAGTTTAGAGGGCCTTACTGGGGCCAACGTCCTGACTTTC. Amino acid sequence: CASSLEGLTGANVLTF. The full variable domain, in which reference TRBV27 and TRBJ2-6 provide the parts outside the CDR3, is EAQVTQNPRYLITVTGKKLTVTCSQNMNHEYMSWYRQDPGLGLRQIYYSMNVEVTDKGDVPEGYKVSRKEKRNFPLILESPSPNQTSLYFCASSLEGLTGANVLTFGAGSRLTVL.

In this sample, this clone turned up once. The V and J genes are TRBV5-6 and TRBJ2-7; tentatively, D is TRBD2 (6 bases). There are 14 residues in the CDR3. V lost 3 bases, J lost 3 bases, and 13 bases lay in between. Looked up from germline, CDR1 is SGHDT and CDR2 is YYEEEE. The CDR3 spells CASSSWVAVYEQYF. The CDR3 DNA reads TGTGCCAGCAGCTCATGGGTAGCGGTCTACGAGCAGTACTTC.

The chain employs TRBV7-8 and TRBJ2-7, with TRBD1 matching over 10 bases. This CDR3 region has 15 residues. The V and J ends lost 4 bases and 6 bases, in that order; junction bases with no gene match: 9. Per germline, CDR1 SGHVS and CDR2 FQNEAQ. The CDR3 coding sequence is TGTGCCAGCAGCTCCGGGACAGGGGCCTTAGGCGAGCAGTACTTC. This encodes CASSSGTGALGEQYF.

This chain uses TRBV7-9 with TRBJ2-7, with no clear D. The V and J ends lost 5 bases and 3 bases respectively, with 11 bases between them. Germline CDR1 reads SEHNR; CDR2 reads FQNEAQ (reference sequence). The length of the CDR3 is 13 residues. CDR3 bases: TGTGCCAGCAGCAACTCGACGGACTACGAGCAGTACTTC. Protein: CASSNSTDYEQYF.

This chain joins TRBV19 and TRBJ2-3; the D is unclear. Trimming took off 3 bases at V and 11 bases at J, with 12 bases between the two ends. CDR1 is LNHDA and CDR2 is SQIVND in the germline V gene (reference sequence). CDR3 length: 12 residues. CDR3 DNA sequence: TGTGCCAGTAGTATTGGTTCGGGCGGGCAGTATTTT. This encodes CASSIGSGGQYF.

This rearrangement joins TRBV7-9 to TRBJ2-7, with 9 positions matching TRBD1. CDR3 length: 15 residues. Germline CDR1 reads SEHNR; CDR2 reads FQNEAQ (reference sequence). Trimming removed 1 base from V and 3 bases from J; junction bases left unmatched: 4. CDR3: CASSLVTGGSYEQYF. In nucleotides, the CDR3 is TGTGCCAGCAGCTTAGTGACAGGGGGTAGCTACGAGCAGTACTTC.

The chain joins TRBV29-1 to TRBJ2-5; TRBD1 matches 7 bases. The V segment lost 6 bases and the J segment 1 base; nucleotides outside the gene matches: 5. The CDR3 consists of 13 residues. Germline CDR1 is SQVTM and CDR2 is ANQGSEA. DNA of the CDR3: TGCAGCGTCAACAGGGGACCCCAAGAGACCCAGTACTTC. Encoded protein: CSVNRGPQETQYF.

The CDR3 reads CASSQVADSYEQYF. Here the CDR3 DNA reads TGCGCCAGCAGCCAAGTAGCAGACTCCTACGAGCAGTACTTC. The chain couples TRBV4-1 to TRBJ2-7; D unclear. This CDR3 is 14 amino acids long. Germline CDR1 MGHRA, CDR2 YSYEKL. Trimming shortened V by 1 base and J by 0 bases, and 7 bases separated the two germline ends.

The V gene is TRBV2, the J gene TRBJ2-5; 10 bases align to TRBD2. Looked up from germline, CDR1 is SNHLY and CDR2 is FYNNEI. The ends lost 6 bases at V and 5 bases at J; junction bases unmatched: 6. The CDR3 totals 14 residues. CDR3 amino acids: CASRRAGGRETQYF. The CDR3 DNA sequence: TGTGCCAGCAGGAGAGCGGGGGGGCGGGAGACCCAGTACTTC.

The chain employs TRBV29-1 and TRBJ1-3; TRBD1 aligns across 7 bases. The CDR3 runs 13 residues. From germline, CDR1 is SQVTM and CDR2 ANQGSEA. With V trimmed by 4 bases and J by 4 bases, 4 bases remained unmatched. Written as DNA, the CDR3 is TGCAGCGTTGCCCTGACAGGGGGAAACACCATATATTTT. Translation gives CSVALTGGNTIYF.

The chain has TRBV19 and TRBJ1-4; the match to TRBD1 covers 9 bases. The CDR3 spans 15 residues. Germline assignment: CDR1 LNHDA and CDR2 SQIVND (reference sequence). The V segment lost 5 bases and the J segment 4 bases; nucleotides outside the gene matches: 5. This chain's CDR3 is CASSPQTGGNEKLFF. Here the CDR3 DNA reads TGTGCCAGTAGTCCCCAGACAGGGGGTAATGAAAAACTGTTTTTT.

This chain joins TRBV4-1 and TRBJ2-1; D may match TRBD1 or TRBD2 (5 bases each). CDR3 size: 17 residues. Germline CDR1 and CDR2: MGHRA and YSYEKL. V lost 0 bases and J 6 bases, leaving 18 bases between the germline ends. The CDR3 spells CASSQDRTGRRGNEQFF. CDR3 DNA: TGCGCCAGCAGCCAAGATCGAACAGGTCGACGGGGCAATGAGCAGTTCTTC.

This chain connects TRBV6-1 to TRBJ2-2, with 7 bases fitting TRBD1. With 6 bases clipped from V and 4 bases from J, the junction kept 8 bases outside the gene matches. The CDR3 contains 15 residues. Per the germline V gene, CDR1 is MNHNS and CDR2 is SASEGT. The CDR3 loop is CASRLGDSLTGELFF. CDR3 nucleotide sequence: TGTGCCAGCAGGTTGGGGGACAGCCTCACCGGGGAGCTGTTTTTT.

The chain couples TRBV19 to TRBJ1-5; no clear D gene. The CDR3 sequence is 16 residues long. Looked up from germline, CDR1 is LNHDA and CDR2 is SQIVND (reference sequence). The V and J ends lost 5 bases and 0 bases respectively, with 14 bases between them. CDR3 protein: CASSGSTITSNQPQHF. Here the CDR3 DNA reads TGTGCCAGTAGTGGGAGTACGATCACTAGCAATCAGCCCCAGCATTTT.

This rearrangement joins TRBV6-5 to TRBJ1-2, with D perhaps matching TRBD1 (5 bases). The V gene's germline CDR1 is MNHEY and CDR2 SVGAGI. Trimming removed 0 bases from V and 8 bases from J, with 13 bases in between. The CDR3 totals 14 residues. The CDR3 nucleotides read TGTGCCAGCAGTTACTCATGGGAGAGGGGCGGCTACACCTTC. It translates to CASSYSWERGGYTF.

V is TRBV5-4 and J is TRBJ2-7, with a tentative D call TRBD1 (6 bases). With 4 bases removed from V and 0 bases from J, the gap between germline ends came to 14 bases. The germline CDR1 and CDR2 sequences are SGHNT and YYREEE (reference sequence). The CDR3 sequence is 15 residues long. This chain's CDR3 is CASSATGWGSYEQYF. The CDR3 DNA reads TGTGCCAGCAGCGCTACAGGGTGGGGCTCCTACGAGCAGTACTTC.